The 22 T cell receptor beta chains below all came from one sample that was sequenced in a study of cytomegalovirus exposure and HLA in healthy donors. Researchers ran the PCR with 60 Vbeta and 13 Jbeta primers. Measured with immunoSEQ multiplex PCR; TCRdb has only the in-frame clones, and not every one. The table includes some 70,000 clones, 60% to 85% detected once. Sequencing was performed on PBMCs. Receptor source: a male donor in good health and CMV-seropositive.

The gene calls are TRBV30 and TRBJ2-2; 9 bases line up with TRBD1. Germline V lookup: CDR1 GTSNPN, CDR2 SVGIG (reference sequence). V lost 8 bases, J lost 4 bases, and 8 bases stayed unmatched. CDR3 length: 14 amino acids. The CDR3 nucleotides are TGTGCCCATGATACAGGGGGCATCACCGGGGAGCTGTTTTTT. This codes for CAHDTGGITGELFF.

By share, this clone ranks as medium-sized (0.01 to 0.1%). J is TRBJ2-3 and V is TRBV4-3; TRBD2 matches at 12 bases. With 0 bases clipped from V and 4 bases from J, the junction kept 2 bases outside the gene matches. The germline V gene has CDR1 LGHNA and CDR2 YSLEER. The CDR3 is 16 amino acids. CDR3 coding DNA: TGCGCCAGCAGCCAAGATCTAGCGGGGGGGCCAGATACGCAGTATTTT. Translation: CASSQDLAGGPDTQYF.

CDR3 protein: CASSSTSGTDTQYF. The CDR3, as DNA: TGTGCCAGCAGCTCTACTAGCGGGACAGATACGCAGTATTTT. J is TRBJ2-3 and V is TRBV7-2; 9 bases align to TRBD2. The CDR3 length is 14 residues. CDR1 SGHTA and CDR2 FQGNSA come from the germline V gene. V lost 4 bases and J lost 3; bases outside the gene matches: 2.

The V call is TRBV10-3, the J call TRBJ2-1; 9 nucleotides match TRBD2. Per germline, CDR1 ENHRY and CDR2 SYGVKD. After removal of 8 bases from V and 2 bases from J, the junction contained 19 bases not matched to a gene. The CDR3 spans 19 residues. CDR3 nucleotide sequence: TGTGCCATCTCCCCGGGCGGGGGGGCTAAGGCTGGCGCCTACAATGAGCAGTTCTTC. Protein: CAISPGGGAKAGAYNEQFF.

This clone was seen once. V usage is TRBV6-6 and J usage is TRBJ2-3, with 9 bases aligning to TRBD2. CDR1 MNHNY and CDR2 SVGAGI come from the germline V gene (reference sequence). After removal of 5 bases from V and 2 bases from J, the junction contained 8 bases not matched to a gene. CDR3 length: 16 residues. CDR3 nucleotide sequence: TGTGCCAGCAGTCTTAGCGGGGGAGCCTCCACAGATACGCAGTATTTT. Translated: CASSLSGGASTDTQYF.

J is TRBJ2-3 and V is TRBV27; 9 bases fit TRBD1. J was trimmed by 2 bases and V by 4 bases; bases with no gene match: 7. CDR3 length: 16 residues. CDR1 is MNHEY, CDR2 SMNVEV, per germline (reference sequence). In DNA, the CDR3 is TGTGCCAGCAGTTCTCCTGACAGGGGGACCACAGATACGCAGTATTTT. Translation: CASSSPDRGTTDTQYF.

This clone was recorded a few times. J is TRBJ1-4 and V is TRBV7-3; D not certain. CDR3 length: 13 residues. Germline loops: CDR1 SGHTA, CDR2 FQGTGA. Trimming shortened V by 0 bases and J by 11 bases, and 10 bases separated the two germline ends. This CDR3 is CASSLTGESKLFF. The CDR3 coding sequence is TGTGCCAGCAGCTTAACCGGGGAGAGTAAACTGTTTTTT.

The chain uses TRBV14 and TRBJ2-1, with TRBD1 matching 9 bases. The CDR3 length is 16 residues. J was trimmed by 4 bases and V by 4 bases; bases with no gene match: 8. Germline CDR1 is SGHDN and CDR2 is FVKESK. The DNA for the CDR3 is TGTGCCAGCAGCCGTAGAGGGACAGGGAGATACAATGAGCAGTTCTTC. Translating it yields CASSRRGTGRYNEQFF.

V and J are TRBV7-9 and TRBJ2-1, with 9 nucleotides matching TRBD2. Germline V gene lookup returns CDR1 SEHNR and CDR2 FQNEAQ (reference sequence). Trimming cost V 11 bases and J 2 bases; bases outside gene matches: 10. The CDR3 has 15 amino acids. The CDR3 is CASGRLAGPYNEQFF. The CDR3 DNA reads as TGTGCCTCCGGCCGGCTAGCGGGGCCCTACAATGAGCAGTTCTTC.

This chain links TRBV5-6 with TRBJ2-1, with 14 bases lining up with TRBD2. The CDR3 length is 15 residues. J lost 10 bases, V lost 4 bases, and 7 bases had no gene match. From germline, CDR1 is SGHDT and CDR2 YYEEEE. CDR3 DNA: TGTGCCAGCAGCCTAGGACTAGCGGGGGGATTGGAGCAGTTCTTC. As protein: CASSLGLAGGLEQFF.

This clone was picked up a small number of times. V usage is TRBV5-1 and J usage is TRBJ1-2, with D hard to call. CDR3 length: 12 amino acids. V was shortened by 5 bases and J by 6 bases, with 11 bases between the two germline ends. Germline CDR1 is SGHRS and CDR2 is YFSETQ. CDR3 sequence (DNA): TGCGCCAGCAGAACGACGGCGGATGGCTACACCTTC. Protein: CASRTTADGYTF.

This clone has a handful of counts. This chain uses TRBV6-5 with TRBJ1-1; weak D call: TRBD1 (6 bases). Trimming removed 9 bases at V and 1 base at J, with 12 bases between. This CDR3 comprises 13 residues. In germline, CDR1 is MNHEY, CDR2 SVGAGI. CDR3 loop: CASHIQGNTEAFF. CDR3 in DNA: TGTGCCAGTCATATACAGGGGAACACTGAAGCTTTCTTT.

The rearrangement links TRBV5-4 to TRBJ2-2, with 8 nucleotides matching TRBD2. Germline V CDR1 and CDR2: SGHNT, YYREEE (reference sequence). With V trimmed by 3 bases and J by 4 bases, 2 bases remained unmatched. The CDR3 spans 14 residues. CDR3 sequence: CASSSGGGTGELFF. In DNA form, the CDR3 reads TGTGCCAGCAGCTCCGGGGGGGGCACCGGGGAGCTGTTTTTT.

The chain couples TRBV6-5 to TRBJ2-7; D unclear. Deletions cut 2 bases from V and 2 bases from J, with 7 bases between. CDR3 length: 13 residues. CDR1 MNHEY and CDR2 SVGAGI come from the germline V gene. The CDR3 nucleotides are TGTGCCAGCAGTTACACTGCTACCTACGAGCAGTACTTC. It codes for CASSYTATYEQYF.

The chain recombines TRBV13 with TRBJ2-1, with D maybe TRBD2 (6 bases). This CDR3 is built from 17 residues. Germline values: CDR1 PRHDT, CDR2 FYEKMQ (reference sequence). Deletions cut 5 bases from V and 4 bases from J, with 21 bases between. The CDR3: CASSPQGGREGYNEQFF. The CDR3 DNA reads as TGTGCCAGCAGCCCCCAGGGTGGGCGGGAAGGGTACAATGAGCAGTTCTTC.

As for this clone: At one boundary the junction diverges from the germline segment, which might be a read error. The same CDR3 also results from other DNA sequences found in this sample. The chain recombines TRBV6-6 with TRBJ1-5; the match to TRBD1 covers 12 bases. The CDR3 is 15 amino acids. Germline CDR1 MNHNY, CDR2 SVGAGI (reference sequence). The CDR3 sequence: CATGQGANGNQPQHF. In DNA form, the CDR3 reads TGCGCCACGGGACAGGGGGCGAATGGCAATCAGCCCCAGCATTTT.

The chain uses TRBV7-3 and TRBJ2-2, with 9 bases lining up with TRBD1. The CDR3 runs to 15 residues. Germline trimming cut 6 bases from V and 5 bases from J; bases unmatched to any gene: 7. Germline V gives CDR1 SGHTA, CDR2 FQGTGA. In DNA, the CDR3 is TGTGCCAGCAGTACCGGGACAGGGAAAACCGGGGAGCTGTTTTTT. Its translation: CASSTGTGKTGELFF.

This rearrangement joins TRBV7-6 to TRBJ1-6; the D is unclear. The CDR3 is 16 amino acids. V lost 2 bases, J lost 8 bases, and 16 bases lay in between. In germline, CDR1 is SGHVS, CDR2 FNYEAQ. CDR3 bases: TGTGCCAGCAGCTTACTAACTCGACGGACTGATTCACCCCTCCACTTT. As protein: CASSLLTRRTDSPLHF.

The chain combines TRBV6-5 with TRBJ1-2; tentative D call: TRBD1 (6 bases). The V and J ends lost 2 bases and 6 bases respectively, with 13 bases between them. The V gene's germline CDR1 is MNHEY and CDR2 SVGAGI. This CDR3 spans 14 amino acids. Written as DNA, the CDR3 is TGTGCCAGCAGTTACGCAGGGGCGCAGGATGGCTACACCTTC. It encodes CASSYAGAQDGYTF.

The V gene is TRBV4-2, the J gene TRBJ2-7; 11 nucleotides align to TRBD2. This CDR3 spans 19 amino acids. Germline V gene data show CDR1 as LGHNA and CDR2 as YNFKEQ. Trimming at V came to 2 bases and at J to 0 bases, leaving 12 bases not matched to a gene. CDR3 sequence reads: CASSQYTGTSGTSSYEQYF. CDR3 nucleotides: TGTGCCAGCAGCCAATATACCGGGACTAGCGGAACTAGCTCCTACGAGCAGTACTTC.

As concerns this clone: One end of the junction fails to match germline, which may point to a read error. The J gene is TRBJ1-2, the V gene TRBV27, with a weak D call TRBD1 (6 bases). This CDR3 spans 12 amino acids. Germline V gene sequence: CDR1 MNHEY, CDR2 SMNVEV (reference sequence). In DNA, the CDR3 is TGTGCCAGCAGTAACAGGGTAGGCCACTCATGGTTC. It codes for CASSNRVGHSWF.

This clone was picked up a small number of times. This chain joins TRBV19 and TRBJ1-1; possibly TRBD1 for D (6 bases). Germline V lookup: CDR1 LNHDA, CDR2 SQIVND (reference sequence). CDR3 length: 17 amino acids. Trimming cost V 4 bases and J 1 base, with 19 bases left between them. The CDR3 loop reads CASSTPRGAEGNTEAFF. DNA of the CDR3: TGTGCCAGTAGTACACCCCGGGGGGCTGAGGGGAACACTGAAGCTTTCTTT.